One TCR beta chain is described in this entry. The antigen is not known. TCRdb fed the reads into MiXCR, producing one record per CDR3 protein. The top ten clones hold around 45% of a sample with under 500,000 distinct CDR3 sequences, more than 40% of them seen once. The data were taken from a study of T cell repertoires in cytomegalovirus infection. The wider study: Recently identified HLA-C-restricted CMV epitopes were among the peptides used.

Study results and caveats: The ex vivo response was dominated by HLA-C-restricted CMV-specific TCR beta clonotypes. Individuals carrying CMV plus the relevant HLA were identified by cumulative frequency of public TCR beta families.

The germline CDR1 and CDR2 sequences are MNHNS and SASEGT. CDR3 length equals 15 residues. Trimming pared 2 bases from V and 5 bases from J, leaving 13 bases between. This receptor was taken from a human donor in good health (CMV status not recorded). Some clones in this sample may be carry-over from other donors' samples. The specimen comprised cultured PBMCs, sampled from culture after CMV antigen stimulation. The chain is built from TRBV6-1 and TRBJ1-5; TRBD1 might be the D (6 bases). The CDR3, as DNA: TGTGCCAGCAGTGAAAGGTTGACAGGCTATCAGCCCCAGCATTTT. This translates into CASSERLTGYQPQHF.